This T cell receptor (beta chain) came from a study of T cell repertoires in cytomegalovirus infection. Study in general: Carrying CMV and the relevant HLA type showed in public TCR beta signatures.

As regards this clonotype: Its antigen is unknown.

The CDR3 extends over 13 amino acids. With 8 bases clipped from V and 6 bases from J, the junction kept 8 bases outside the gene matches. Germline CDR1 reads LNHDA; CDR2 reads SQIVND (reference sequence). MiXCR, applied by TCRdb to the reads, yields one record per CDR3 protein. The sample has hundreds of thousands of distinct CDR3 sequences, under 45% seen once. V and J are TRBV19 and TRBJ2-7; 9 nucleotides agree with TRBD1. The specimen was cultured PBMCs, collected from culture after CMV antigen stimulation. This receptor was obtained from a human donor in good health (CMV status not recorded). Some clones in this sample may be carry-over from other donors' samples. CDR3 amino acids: CASAANRGLEQYF. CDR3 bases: TGTGCCAGTGCTGCGAACAGGGGGCTCGAGCAGTACTTC.